Given below is one TCR beta chain in context. Its specificity is not known. The entry originates in a study of shared clonotypes between healthy human individuals. Trimming removed 1 base from V and 5 bases from J; junction bases left unmatched: 8. This CDR3 region has 16 residues. CDR1 and CDR2 (germline): SGHDN, FVKESK. Study observations and caveats: When naive CD4 clonotypes were compared across a few donors, 4% to 5.5% were shared.

Deep-level settings were used for running the assay. The table came from immunoSEQ multiplex PCR; TCRdb's copy has only in-frame clones and leaves some out. The repertoire consists of around 1.4 million clones, with approximately 98.5% occurring once and the leading ten covering roughly 0.36%. Donors, without exception, were Caucasian adults residing in Nashville, Tennessee. The receptor was derived from a man aged 25-45 years in good health. This chain uses TRBV14 with TRBJ2-1, with 7 bases lining up with TRBD2. The source material was naive CD4+ T cells sorted from blood. Subset meaning: CD45RA+ positively selected. The CDR3 loop reads CASSQAVGRLNNEQFF. In nucleotides, the CDR3 is TGTGCCAGCAGCCAAGCGGTCGGGAGGTTAAACAATGAGCAGTTCTTC.